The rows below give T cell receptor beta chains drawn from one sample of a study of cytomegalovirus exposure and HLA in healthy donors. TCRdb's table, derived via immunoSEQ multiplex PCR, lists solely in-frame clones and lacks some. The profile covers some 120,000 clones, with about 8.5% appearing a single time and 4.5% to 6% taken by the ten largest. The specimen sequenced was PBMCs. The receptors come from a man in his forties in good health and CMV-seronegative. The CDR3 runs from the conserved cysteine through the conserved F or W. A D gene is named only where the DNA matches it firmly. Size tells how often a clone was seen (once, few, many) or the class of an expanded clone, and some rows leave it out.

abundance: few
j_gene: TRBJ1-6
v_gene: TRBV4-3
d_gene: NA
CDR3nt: TGCGCCAGCAGCCAAGTAAGGACCTCGGGATCACCCCTCCACTTT
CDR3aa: CASSQVRTSGSPLHF

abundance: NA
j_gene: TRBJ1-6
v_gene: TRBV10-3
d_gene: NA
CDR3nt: TGTGCCATCAGGACCCGGGACAATAATTCACCCCTCCACTTT
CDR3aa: CAIRTRDNNSPLHF

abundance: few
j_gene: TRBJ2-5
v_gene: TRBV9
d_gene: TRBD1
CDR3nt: TGTGCCAGCAGCGTAGGGGGACAGCAAAGGACCCAGTACTTC
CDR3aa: CASSVGGQQRTQYF

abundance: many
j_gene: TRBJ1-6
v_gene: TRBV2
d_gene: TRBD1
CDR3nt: TGTGCCAGCACGTGGACAGGGATATCACCCCTCCACTTT
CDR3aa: CASTWTGISPLHF

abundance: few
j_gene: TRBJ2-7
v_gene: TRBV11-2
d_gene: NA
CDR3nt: TGTGCCAGCAGCTTAGATCAGGGGTGGGAAGAGCAGTACTTC
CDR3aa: CASSLDQGWEEQYF

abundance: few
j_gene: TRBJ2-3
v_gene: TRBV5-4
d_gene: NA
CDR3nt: TGTGCCAGCAGCCCTCCCGGGATATACACAGATACGCAGTATTTT
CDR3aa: CASSPPGIYTDTQYF

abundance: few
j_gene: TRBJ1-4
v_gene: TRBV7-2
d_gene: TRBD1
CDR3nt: TGTGCCAGCAGCCCGAGGATCCGACAGGGAACTAATGAAAAACTGTTTTTT
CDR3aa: CASSPRIRQGTNEKLFF

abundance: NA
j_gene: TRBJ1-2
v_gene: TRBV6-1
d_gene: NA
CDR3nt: TGTGCCAGCAGTTCCCCAGACAGGAACTATGGCTACACCTTC
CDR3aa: CASSSPDRNYGYTF

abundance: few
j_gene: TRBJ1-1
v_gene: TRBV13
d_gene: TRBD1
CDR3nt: TGTGCCAGCAGCTCGGGACAGGGCTCCACTGAAGCTTTCTTT
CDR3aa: CASSSGQGSTEAFF

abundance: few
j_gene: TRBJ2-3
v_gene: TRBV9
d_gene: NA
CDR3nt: TGTGCCAGCAGCGTAGGTCGGGGTTTGACAGATACGCAGTATTTT
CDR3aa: CASSVGRGLTDTQYF